Below are 29 T cell receptor beta chains sequenced from a single sample in a study of T-cell reconstitution after alpha-beta-depleted transplantation in children. During its preparation, the TCRbeta library received unique molecular identifiers. Each CDR3 protein is one row after TCRdb ran MiXCR on the PCR reads. The data hold around 96,000 distinct CDR3 sequences, with 9% to 15% observed a single time. The sample consisted of PBMCs from the stem cell graft donor, taken from the stem cell graft. These receptors all stem from a human donor who donated a stem cell graft to a child with inherited bone marrow failure.

This clonotype was counted ten times or more. The CDR3: CASSLVQGVKVHEQFF. CDR3 bases: TGTGCCAGCAGTTTAGTACAGGGGGTTAAAGTACATGAGCAGTTCTTC. The chain employs TRBV28 and TRBJ2-1; 8 bases align to TRBD1. The V gene end was trimmed by 2 bases and the J gene end by 8 bases; junction bases not matched to a gene: 11. Germline V lookup: CDR1 MDHEN, CDR2 SYDVKM. The CDR3 length is 16 residues.

This clonotype was detected ten times or more. This chain connects TRBV6-2 or TRBV6-3 to TRBJ1-5, with D unclear. The germline CDR1 and CDR2 sequences are MNHEY and SVGEGT. This CDR3 has 12 amino acids. The germline V and J ends were trimmed by 2 bases and 5 bases, with 4 bases remaining between them. The CDR3 DNA follows: TGTGCCAGCAGTTACAGGGATCAGCCCCAGCATTTT. This encodes CASSYRDQPQHF.

This clonotype was observed many times. J is TRBJ2-7 and V is TRBV6-5, with 9 bases fitting TRBD2. The CDR3 contains 18 residues. V gave up 0 bases and J gave up 0 bases; unmatched junction bases: 9. Germline CDR1 and CDR2: MNHEY and SVGAGI. The CDR3 DNA sequence: TGTGCCAGCAGTTACTCTCCCAGCGGGGGGCCCGGCTCCTACGAGCAGTACTTC. It codes for CASSYSPSGGPGSYEQYF.

Many counts were recorded for this clonotype. The V gene is TRBV11-1, the J gene TRBJ1-2; 9 nucleotides align to TRBD1. This CDR3 spans 13 amino acids. Germline lookup yields CDR1 SGHAT and CDR2 FQDESV (reference sequence). V trimming: 5 bases; J trimming: 7 bases; junction bases outside the gene matches: 5. CDR3 region: CASSITGGAGYTF. The CDR3 bases are TGTGCCAGCAGCATTACAGGGGGCGCTGGCTACACCTTC.

This CDR3 is CASSDTAGNTEAFF. In nucleotides, the CDR3 is TGTGCCAGCAGTGATACTGCAGGGAACACTGAAGCTTTCTTT. This chain uses TRBV2 with TRBJ1-1; no reliable D call. The V gene lost 3 bases and the J gene lost 1 base, with 9 bases spanning the gap. The CDR3 covers 14 residues. The germline gives CDR1 SNHLY, CDR2 FYNNEI.

This clonotype was seen repeatedly, ten times or more. The chain couples TRBV2 to TRBJ2-3, with D perhaps being TRBD1 or TRBD2 (5 bases each). The CDR3 is 15 residues long. The V gene lost 8 bases and the J gene lost 3 bases, with 18 bases spanning the gap. Germline V gives CDR1 SNHLY, CDR2 FYNNEI. The CDR3 bases are TGTGCCAGCCAAATTAACGGGGACGGAACAGATACGCAGTATTTT. Its translation is CASQINGDGTDTQYF.

This clonotype was recorded many times. The rearrangement links TRBV10-3 to TRBJ1-1, with D possibly matching TRBD1 (5 bases). The V end was cut by 5 bases, the J end by 0 bases, with 7 bases between. The CDR3 is made up of 13 amino acids. CDR1 is ENHRY and CDR2 is SYGVKD in the germline V gene. DNA for the CDR3: TGTGCCATCAGTACAGGATTGAACACTGAAGCTTTCTTT. Its protein is CAISTGLNTEAFF.

This clonotype was counted at least ten times. The genes are TRBV20-1 and TRBJ1-5; D possibly corresponds to TRBD1 (5 bases). Trimming took 5 bases from V and 7 from J, leaving 12 bases between them. Per germline, CDR1 DFQATT and CDR2 SNEGSKA (reference sequence). This CDR3 comprises 12 residues. As DNA, the CDR3 is TGCAGTGCTGCCAGGGATCGGCAGCCCCAGCATTTT. It is translated as CSAARDRQPQHF.

The table lists this clonotype with many counts. The rearrangement uses TRBV6-2 or TRBV6-3 and TRBJ1-5, with TRBD1 as a possible D gene (5 bases). V lost 2 bases to trimming and J lost 7 bases, with 9 bases between them. The CDR3 has 13 amino acids. The germline gives CDR1 MNHEY, CDR2 SVGEGT. CDR3 sequence (DNA): TGTGCCAGCAGTTACGGTCAGGGACAGCCCCAGCATTTT. It yields the protein CASSYGQGQPQHF.

This clonotype was seen at least ten times. The chain links TRBV12-3 or TRBV12-4 to TRBJ1-1, with D unresolved. The CDR3 has 16 amino acids. The V gene lost 3 bases and the J gene lost 3 bases, with 17 bases spanning the gap. The CDR3: CASSLWVRGSYTEAFF. The CDR3 nucleotides read TGTGCCAGCAGTTTGTGGGTCCGTGGTTCGTACACTGAAGCTTTCTTT.

Ten or more counts support this clonotype. The rearrangement joins TRBV10-3 to TRBJ2-1, with a tentative D call TRBD1 (6 bases). CDR3 length: 14 amino acids. V was cut by 4 bases and J by 4 bases, with 11 bases left in between. Germline CDR1 is ENHRY and CDR2 is SYGVKD. CDR3 nucleotide sequence: TGTGCCATCAGTGCGGGGACACTTTACAATGAGCAGTTCTTC. It specifies CAISAGTLYNEQFF.

In this sample, this clonotype turned up many times. The chain uses TRBV4-3 and TRBJ1-1; 7 bases map to TRBD1. Germline assignment: CDR1 LGHNA and CDR2 YSLEER. The CDR3 totals 15 residues. With V trimmed by 0 bases and J by 7 bases, 8 bases remained unmatched. The CDR3 loop reads CASSQEARGFGEAFF. The CDR3 DNA is TGCGCCAGCAGCCAAGAGGCCAGGGGGTTTGGTGAAGCTTTCTTT.

This rearrangement joins TRBV2 to TRBJ1-5; D call uncertain. The CDR3 extends over 14 amino acids. Trimming stripped 1 base from V and 2 bases from J, with 6 bases between. Germline V CDR1 and CDR2: SNHLY, FYNNEI. The CDR3 DNA follows: TGTGCCAGCAGTGAAGGTCGAGGCAATCAGCCCCAGCATTTT. Translation: CASSEGRGNQPQHF.

This clonotype was seen repeatedly, ten times or more. The chain uses TRBV6-5 and TRBJ2-1, with 7 bases identical to TRBD1. The J segment lost 7 bases and the V segment lost 0 bases, leaving 3 bases of the junction unmatched. Germline V gives CDR1 MNHEY, CDR2 SVGAGI. This CDR3 spans 14 amino acids. The CDR3 loop reads CASSYSMTGNEQFF. DNA of the CDR3: TGTGCCAGCAGTTACTCGATGACAGGGAATGAGCAGTTCTTC.

This clonotype appeared many times. V usage is TRBV20-1 and J usage is TRBJ2-1; no clear D. This CDR3 is 13 amino acids long. From germline, CDR1 is DFQATT and CDR2 SNEGSKA (reference sequence). The V end was cut by 2 bases, the J end by 0 bases, with 5 bases between. CDR3 amino acids: CSARQDSYNEQFF. The CDR3 nucleotides are TGCAGTGCTAGACAGGACTCCTACAATGAGCAGTTCTTC.

This clonotype was picked up a small number of times. The chain joins TRBV4-3 to TRBJ2-2; TRBD2 matches 9 bases. This CDR3 is 15 amino acids long. The germline V gene has CDR1 LGHNA and CDR2 YSLEER. The junction had 6 bases not matched to a gene; V was cut back by 4 bases and J by 6 bases. CDR3 region: CASSLSGGYSGELFF. The CDR3 bases are TGCGCCAGCAGCCTAAGCGGGGGGTACTCCGGGGAGCTGTTTTTT.

This clonotype was seen at least ten times. This chain uses TRBV20-1 with TRBJ2-2, with TRBD2 matching over 9 bases. The CDR3 consists of 15 residues. V trimming: 3 bases; J trimming: 7 bases; junction bases outside the gene matches: 9. Per the germline V gene, CDR1 is DFQATT and CDR2 is SNEGSKA (reference sequence). The chain's CDR3 is CSARPSGTRGGELFF. CDR3 bases: TGCAGTGCTAGGCCTAGCGGGACCCGGGGCGGGGAGCTGTTTTTT.

There are many counts of this clonotype. This rearrangement joins TRBV9 to TRBJ2-2, with 8 nucleotides matching TRBD1. Germline V gene sequence: CDR1 SGDLS, CDR2 YYNGEE. The length of the CDR3 is 18 residues. V dropped 2 bases and J dropped 3; count of bases not matched to a gene: 12. The CDR3 coding sequence is TGTGCCAGCAGCGTTGCCCCAAACAGGGGGATCGACACCGGGGAGCTGTTTTTT. This gives the protein CASSVAPNRGIDTGELFF. The full variable domain, rest sourced from reference TRBV9 and TRBJ2-2, is DSGVTQTPKHLITATGQRVTLRCSPRSGDLSVYWYQQSLDQGLQFLIQYYNGEERAKGNILERFSAQQFPDLHSELNLSSLELGDSALYFCASSVAPNRGIDTGELFFGEGSRLTVL.

The chain combines TRBV4-1 with TRBJ2-1; 7 bases fit TRBD2. The germline V gene has CDR1 MGHRA and CDR2 YSYEKL. This CDR3 spans 15 amino acids. Trimming removed 9 bases from V and 5 bases from J; junction bases left unmatched: 13. The CDR3 here is CARSSRLAVHNEQFF. For the CDR3, the DNA is TGCGCCAGGAGCTCCAGGCTAGCGGTGCACAATGAGCAGTTCTTC.

This clonotype was seen repeatedly, ten times or more. The chain has TRBV19 and TRBJ2-2; D unresolved. Trimming left V 3 bases short and J 8 bases short, with 19 bases between. This CDR3 contains 16 residues. Germline CDR1 reads LNHDA; CDR2 reads SQIVND (reference sequence). The CDR3 here is CASSIYAASQAGELFF. CDR3 bases: TGTGCCAGTAGTATCTACGCGGCGAGTCAAGCGGGGGAGCTGTTTTTT. The whole variable domain, filled in from reference TRBV19 and TRBJ2-2, reads DGGITQSPKYLFRKEGQNVTLSCEQNLNHDAMYWYRQDPGQGLRLIYYSQIVNDFQKGDIAEGYSVSREKKESFPLTVTSAQKNPTAFYLCASSIYAASQAGELFFGEGSRLTVL.

This clonotype was found many times. This chain joins TRBV20-1 and TRBJ2-4, with TRBD1 identical over 10 bases. This CDR3 region has 14 residues. Losses at the gene ends were 4 bases for V and 6 bases for J; bases not matched to a gene: 6. Looked up from germline, CDR1 is DFQATT and CDR2 is SNEGSKA (reference sequence). The CDR3 nucleotides read TGCAGTGCTATCCCCTGGGACAGGGGAAACATTCAGTACTTC. It encodes CSAIPWDRGNIQYF.

This clonotype was seen many times. V gene TRBV20-1 combines with J gene TRBJ2-5, with 9 bases identical to TRBD1. This CDR3 comprises 13 residues. With 7 bases clipped from V and 5 bases from J, the junction kept 8 bases outside the gene matches. The V gene's germline CDR1 is DFQATT and CDR2 SNEGSKA (reference sequence). The CDR3 nucleotides read TGCAGTGAGCAGGGACAGGGTGACGAGACCCAGTACTTC. Translated, it gives CSEQGQGDETQYF.

This clonotype was found many times. This chain uses TRBV7-6 with TRBJ2-3, with D tentatively TRBD1 or TRBD2 (5 bases each). This CDR3 has 18 amino acids. V lost 1 base to trimming and J lost 6 bases, with 23 bases between them. Germline lookup yields CDR1 SGHVS and CDR2 FNYEAQ. CDR3: CASSLEAREGSPRDTQYF. CDR3 bases: TGTGCCAGCAGCTTAGAAGCACGAGAGGGGAGTCCCCGCGATACGCAGTATTTT. Filled out from reference TRBV7-6 and TRBJ2-3, the complete variable domain reads GAGVSQSPRYKVTKRGQDVALRCDPISGHVSLYWYRQALGQGPEFLTYFNYEAQQDKSGLPNDRFSAERPEGSISTLTIQRTEQRDSAMYRCASSLEAREGSPRDTQYFGPGTRLTVL.

This clonotype has ten or more counts. The J gene is TRBJ1-1, the V gene TRBV12-3 or TRBV12-4; tentatively, D is TRBD1 (5 bases). The CDR3 sequence is 14 residues long. V was pared by 6 bases and J by 3 bases, with 14 bases between. The CDR3 spells CASSLRVGYTEAFF. The CDR3 nucleotides read TGTGCCAGCAGCCTCAGGGTGGGATACACTGAAGCTTTCTTT.

This clonotype occurred many times. V and J are TRBV25-1 and TRBJ2-7; unclear D gene. The CDR3 is 11 residues long. In germline, CDR1 is MGHDK, CDR2 SYGVNS. Trimming stripped 3 bases from V and 4 bases from J, with 4 bases between. The chain's CDR3 is CASSDTYEQYF. The CDR3 region has the DNA TGTGCCAGCAGTGATACGTACGAGCAGTACTTC.

This clonotype was detected ten times or more. CDR3 coding DNA: TGCGCCAGCAGCCAAGATATAACTGGGGGGCAACAGGCTGAAGCTTTCTTT. The encoded protein is CASSQDITGGQQAEAFF. This chain connects TRBV4-3 to TRBJ1-1; D may be TRBD1 (6 bases). The CDR3 runs 17 residues. CDR1 and CDR2 from the germline V gene are LGHNA and YSLEER. V dropped 0 bases and J dropped 6 bases, with 20 bases sitting between them.

Here the CDR3 DNA reads TGTGCCAGCAGCTCAGCGGCGAGGGCTGATGAGCAGTTCTTC. Its protein is CASSSAARADEQFF. V and J are TRBV7-1 and TRBJ2-1; tentative D call: TRBD2 (5 bases). TRBV7-1 is an ORF, with its function uncertain. V lost 0 bases and J 8 bases, leaving 11 bases between the germline ends. This CDR3 region has 14 residues.

This CDR3 is CASSFSAGETYEQYF. As DNA, the CDR3 is TGCGCCAGCAGCTTCTCAGCGGGAGAAACCTACGAGCAGTACTTC. The J gene is TRBJ2-7, the V gene TRBV5-1; TRBD2 matches at 8 bases. This CDR3 has 15 amino acids. Germline trimming cut 2 bases from V and 2 bases from J; bases unmatched to any gene: 6. Germline CDR1 and CDR2: SGHRS and YFSETQ. Using reference TRBV5-1 and TRBJ2-7 for the parts outside the CDR3, the full variable domain is KAGVTQTPRYLIKTRGQQVTLSCSPISGHRSVSWYQQTPGQGLQFLFEYFSETQRNKGNFPGRFSGRQFSNSRSEMNVSTLELGDSALYLCASSFSAGETYEQYFGPGTRLTVT.

This clonotype was counted at least ten times. The chain recombines TRBV5-1 with TRBJ2-1; TRBD2 matches at 11 bases. CDR1 SGHRS and CDR2 YFSETQ come from the germline V gene. The CDR3 covers 15 residues. Germline trimming cut 5 bases from V and 7 bases from J; bases unmatched to any gene: 8. The CDR3 bases are TGCGCCAGCAGACAACTAGCGGGAGCCTCTAATGAGCAGTTCTTC. Encoded protein: CASRQLAGASNEQFF.